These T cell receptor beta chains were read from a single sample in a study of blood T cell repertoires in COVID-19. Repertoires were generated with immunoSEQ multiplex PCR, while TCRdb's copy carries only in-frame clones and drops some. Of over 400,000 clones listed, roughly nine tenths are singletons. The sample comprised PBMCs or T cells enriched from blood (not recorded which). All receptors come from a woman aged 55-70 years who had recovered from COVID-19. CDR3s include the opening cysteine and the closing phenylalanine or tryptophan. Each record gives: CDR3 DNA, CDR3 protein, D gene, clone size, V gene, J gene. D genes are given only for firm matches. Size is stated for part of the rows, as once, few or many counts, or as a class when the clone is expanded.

TGCGCCAGCAGCAACGGACAGTTATCCGGGACCGGGGAGCTGTTTTTT	CASSNGQLSGTGELFF	.	.	TRBV5-1	TRBJ2-2
TGTGCCACCAGCAGAGAACGGGGGGGCTACAATGAGCAGTTCTTC	CATSRERGGYNEQFF	TRBD2	.	TRBV15	TRBJ2-1
TGTGCCAGCTCACCGGGGACAGGGATGAACACTGAAGCTTTCTTT	CASSPGTGMNTEAFF	TRBD1	.	TRBV18	TRBJ1-1
TGCGCCAGCAGCTTGGGGGGGCGCGACACCGGGGAGCTGTTTTTT	CASSLGGRDTGELFF	.	.	TRBV5-1	TRBJ2-2
TGCGCCAGCAGCTCGACGGCAGGAGGAGAGACCCAGTACTTC	CASSSTAGGETQYF	.	.	TRBV5-1	TRBJ2-5
TGTGCCAGCAGCCGTGAAAACAGGATAGCTTATAATTCACCCCTCCACTTT	CASSRENRIAYNSPLHF	.	.	TRBV7-9	TRBJ1-6
TGTGCCAGCAGCCACCTCGGACAGGGGTTGACCAAAAACATTCAGTACTTC	CASSHLGQGLTKNIQYF	TRBD1	.	TRBV3-1/TRBV3-2	TRBJ2-4
TGTGCCAGCAGCTCTTATCTAGCTTACAATGAGCAGTTCTTC	CASSSYLAYNEQFF	.	.	TRBV7-9	TRBJ2-1
TGTGCCAGCAGCGTAAGCGGGGGGGCCAACAATGAGCAGTTCTTC	CASSVSGGANNEQFF	TRBD2	.	TRBV7-2	TRBJ2-1
TGTGCCAGCAGCCCCCAAGTGGGGGGGGAGGGGAATGAGCAGTTCTTC	CASSPQVGGEGNEQFF	TRBD2	.	TRBV3-1/TRBV3-2	TRBJ2-1
TGTGCCAGTAGTATGAGAGGGTGGACCGCGGACTATGGCTACACCTTC	CASSMRGWTADYGYTF	.	.	TRBV19	TRBJ1-2
TGTGCCAGCAGCTCCCGGACGGGATTCAGCTCTGGAAACACCATATATTTT	CASSSRTGFSSGNTIYF	.	.	TRBV7-8	TRBJ1-3
TGTGCCAGCAGCTCCAGGACAGGGCAAGGCACCGGGGAGCTGTTTTTT	CASSSRTGQGTGELFF	TRBD1	.	TRBV5-5	TRBJ2-2
TGTGCCAGCAGCTTGTGGGCAACCTCTCAAGAGACCCAGTACTTC	CASSLWATSQETQYF	.	.	TRBV5-4	TRBJ2-5
TGTGCCAGCAGTGTATCAGGAAACTATGGCTACACCTTC	CASSVSGNYGYTF	.	.	TRBV2	TRBJ1-2
TGCGCCAGCAGTGAGTCCCGGGGGACGACAGATACGCAGTATTTT	CASSESRGTTDTQYF	.	.	TRBV10-1	TRBJ2-3
TGTGCCATCAGTGGTACTAGCGGGGGTACAGGGACCCAGTACTTC	CAISGTSGGTGTQYF	TRBD2	.	TRBV10-3	TRBJ2-5
TGTGCCATCAGGGCCAGTGGTGAGCAGTTCTTC	CAIRASGEQFF	.	.	TRBV10-3	TRBJ2-1
TGTGCCAGCAGTGAAAAAAGGGGCGTTACGCAGTATTTT	CASSEKRGVTQYF	.	.	TRBV6-1	TRBJ2-3
TGTGCCATCAGTGAGTCGATGGCTAGCGGGGGCCGGGATACGCAGTATTTT	CAISESMASGGRDTQYF	TRBD2	few	TRBV10-3	TRBJ2-3
TGCGCCAGCAGCATTCCGACAGGGGCGACCTCCGAGCAGTACTTC	CASSIPTGATSEQYF	TRBD1	.	TRBV5-1	TRBJ2-7
TGCAGCGTTGAAGGAACTAGCGGGGGGGGATACAATGAGCAGTTCTTC	CSVEGTSGGGYNEQFF	TRBD2	.	TRBV29-1	TRBJ2-1
TGTGCCAGCAGCATGGGGGGACAGAACTATGGCTACACCTTC	CASSMGGQNYGYTF	TRBD1	.	TRBV9	TRBJ1-2
TGTGCCAGCAGTTTATCGTACGGGGGAGTAGGTGGAAACACCATATATTTT	CASSLSYGGVGGNTIYF	.	.	TRBV27	TRBJ1-3
TGTGCCATCAGTGAAGGCAGGGGCTCCTACGAGCAGTACTTC	CAISEGRGSYEQYF	.	few	TRBV10-3	TRBJ2-7
TGTGCCAGCAGTGGCCAGGGGCCCCAAGAGACCCAGTACTTC	CASSGQGPQETQYF	.	.	TRBV2	TRBJ2-5
TGTGCCAGCAGCCAAGACAAATACGAGCAGTACTTC	CASSQDKYEQYF	.	.	TRBV2	TRBJ2-7
TGTGCCAGCAGTGATTCAGTCACTGGGGCCAACGTCCTGACTTTC	CASSDSVTGANVLTF	.	.	TRBV25-1	TRBJ2-6
TGTGCTAGTGGATCGGGACAGTACTATGGCTACACCTTC	CASGSGQYYGYTF	TRBD1	.	TRBV12-5	TRBJ1-2
TGTGCCAGCAGTGAAGAGACAGGGACGACTGAAGCTTTCTTT	CASSEETGTTEAFF	TRBD1	.	TRBV2	TRBJ1-1
TGTGCCAGCAGTTCTATTTGGGAGACAGGGGAGAACACTGAAGCTTTCTTT	CASSSIWETGENTEAFF	TRBD1	.	TRBV27	TRBJ1-1
TGTGCCAGCAGCGGACAGGCCGATAATTCACCCCTCCACTTT	CASSGQADNSPLHF	TRBD1	.	TRBV5-8	TRBJ1-6
TGCAGCGCAAACAGGGGGTCGGACACTGAAGCTTTCTTT	CSANRGSDTEAFF	TRBD1	.	TRBV29-1	TRBJ1-1
TGTGCCAGCAGCTACAGTGCCAATCAGCCCCAGCATTTT	CASSYSANQPQHF	.	.	TRBV7-9	TRBJ1-5
TGTGCCAGCAGCGGGGGACAATTTAGGGGGGAGACCCAGTACTTC	CASSGGQFRGETQYF	.	.	TRBV7-2	TRBJ2-5
TGTGCCAGCACCCCCTCCGGACACGGTGAAAAACTGTTTTTT	CASTPSGHGEKLFF	.	.	TRBV6-6	TRBJ1-4
TGTGCCAGCAGCCCCCAGCCCGGAGTTGTAGACATTCAGTACTTC	CASSPQPGVVDIQYF	.	.	TRBV7-2	TRBJ2-4
TGTGCCAGCCCTGGACACCCAAATGAAAAACTGTTTTTT	CASPGHPNEKLFF	.	.	TRBV6-5	TRBJ1-4
TGTGCCAGCAGCCCCCTGGGACTTGAGCAGTTCTTC	CASSPLGLEQFF	.	.	TRBV7-8	TRBJ2-1
TGTGCCAGTACCTATAGTGTAGGGGGCGATTATGGCTACACCTTC	CASTYSVGGDYGYTF	TRBD1	.	TRBV19	TRBJ1-2
TGTGCCAGCAGTGAGGGACAGGGCTATAATTCACCCCTCCACTTT	CASSEGQGYNSPLHF	TRBD1	.	TRBV25-1	TRBJ1-6
TGTGCCAGCAGCCCGGGGGTATATGGCTACACCTTC	CASSPGVYGYTF	.	.	TRBV11-2	TRBJ1-2
TGTGCCGCCGGGGGGAGGGTAGGAAATCAGCCCCAGCATTTT	CAAGGRVGNQPQHF	.	once	TRBV24-1	TRBJ1-5
TGTGCCACCAGTGACTCCGGGGAGCCACTATACACCGGGGAGCTGTTTTTT	CATSDSGEPLYTGELFF	.	.	TRBV24-1	TRBJ2-2
TGTGCCAGCGTGGGATCCAGCGGGAGTTACACCGGGGAGCTGTTTTTT	CASVGSSGSYTGELFF	TRBD2	few	TRBV2	TRBJ2-2
TGTGCCAGCAGCGGGCCGGGACAGGTTTTCCTGGCTGGCTCCTACGAGCAGTACTTC	CASSGPGQVFLAGSYEQYF	TRBD1	once	TRBV7-9	TRBJ2-7
TGTGCCAGCAGGTTTACGAACACCGGGGAGCTGTTTTTT	CASRFTNTGELFF	.	.	TRBV11-2	TRBJ2-2
TGTGCCAGCAGCTTTGGGACTAGCAGCTACAATGAGCAGTTCTTC	CASSFGTSSYNEQFF	TRBD2	.	TRBV5-4	TRBJ2-1
TGTGCCAGCAGCCTCGACAGGGGGCGGTATTCACCCCTCCACTTT	CASSLDRGRYSPLHF	TRBD1	.	TRBV11-3	TRBJ1-6
TGTGCCAGCAGCCTGGGGGGGGACGAGCAGTACTTC	CASSLGGDEQYF	TRBD2	.	TRBV6-5	TRBJ2-7
TGTGCCACCAGTGACACGACTAGCGGGGGTAATGAGCAGTTCTTC	CATSDTTSGGNEQFF	TRBD2	.	TRBV24-1	TRBJ2-1
TGCGCCAGCAGCCAAGAGAGGAGAGGCTCCTACGAGCAGTACTTC	CASSQERRGSYEQYF	.	.	TRBV4-1	TRBJ2-7
TGTGCCAGCAGTGAATCAACAGGCTTAAATGAAAAACTGTTTTTT	CASSESTGLNEKLFF	.	.	TRBV2	TRBJ1-4
TGTGCCAGCAGTCTCGGACAGGGGGGACCCCTCCACTTT	CASSLGQGGPLHF	TRBD1	.	TRBV12-3/TRBV12-4	TRBJ1-6